The 11 T cell receptor beta chains presented below share a single source sample, sequenced in a study of blood T cells in healthy people across ages. The second PCR ran roughly 7 to 12 cycles with a sample-barcoded 5' primer and J-beta primers. TCRdb fed the 5' RACE reads into MiXCR, producing one record per CDR3 protein. The table includes approximately 1.5 million distinct CDR3 sequences, almost 35% detected once. The sequenced material came from blood. Receptor source: a woman in her 30s in good health.

The V call is TRBV29-1, the J call TRBJ1-1; D uncertain. Between the trimmed V and J ends, which lost 1 base and 8 bases, there was a span of 14 bases. CDR1 is SQVTM and CDR2 is ANQGSEA in the germline V gene. The CDR3 is 13 residues long. DNA of the CDR3: TGCAGCGTTGAAGGTGTCGGTTTGGGGGAAGCTTTCTTT. It specifies CSVEGVGLGEAFF. Full variable domain (rest looked up from reference TRBV29-1 and TRBJ1-1): SAVISQKPSRDICQRGTSLTIQCQVDSQVTMMFWYRQQPGQSLTLIATANQGSEATYESGFVIDKFPISRPNLTFSTLTVSNMSPEDSSIYLCSVEGVGLGEAFFGQGTRLTVV.

A few counts support this clonotype. The chain combines TRBV2 with TRBJ2-7; 15 positions match TRBD2. CDR3 length equals 15 residues. V lost 5 bases and J lost 6; bases outside the gene matches: 5. Germline V lookup: CDR1 SNHLY, CDR2 FYNNEI. The CDR3 here is CASSWTSGGVSEQYF. CDR3 DNA sequence: TGTGCCAGCAGTTGGACTAGCGGGGGGGTGTCCGAGCAGTACTTC. The entire variable domain, with the rest obtained from reference TRBV2 and TRBJ2-7, is as follows: EPEVTQTPSHQVTQMGQEVILRCVPISNHLYFYWYRQILGQKVEFLVSFYNNEISEKSEIFDDQFSVERPDGSNFTLKIRSTKLEDSAMYFCASSWTSGGVSEQYFGPGTRLTVT.

DNA for the CDR3: TGTGCCAGCAGAAATCCGCCCGGGACAGGGTTGATGGATGAGCAGTTCTTC. It encodes CASRNPPGTGLMDEQFF. The chain uses TRBV6-2 or TRBV6-3 and TRBJ2-1, with 9 bases aligning to TRBD1. The V and J ends lost 6 bases and 8 bases, in that order; junction bases with no gene match: 17. The CDR3 has 17 residues. Germline V gene lookup returns CDR1 MNHEY and CDR2 SVGEGT.

This clonotype has more than one count but fewer than ten. The V and J genes are TRBV6-5 and TRBJ2-1, with a weak D call TRBD2 (6 bases). V was trimmed by 5 bases and J by 7 bases, leaving 18 bases between them. CDR1 and CDR2 (germline): MNHEY, SVGAGI. This CDR3 is 15 amino acids long. Here the CDR3 reads CASSTPGLPRNEQFF. The DNA for the CDR3 is TGTGCCAGCAGTACACCGGGACTCCCTAGGAATGAGCAGTTCTTC.

The rearrangement links TRBV12-5 to TRBJ1-1, with D perhaps TRBD1 (5 bases). The germline V and J ends were trimmed by 0 bases and 7 bases, with 21 bases remaining between them. Germline V gives CDR1 LGHNT, CDR2 FRNRAP. The CDR3 sequence is 17 residues long. CDR3 loop: CASGLVINRDAGFEAFF. The DNA of the CDR3 is TGTGCTAGTGGTTTGGTAATAAACCGGGACGCAGGATTTGAAGCTTTCTTT.

This clonotype has just one count. The rearrangement uses TRBV29-1 and TRBJ2-3; no reliable D call. Trimming left V 7 bases short and J 11 bases short, with 22 bases between. There are 13 residues in the CDR3. CDR1 SQVTM and CDR2 ANQGSEA come from the germline V gene. CDR3 in DNA: TGCAGCGCCCAGCGTCGCATTTCTAATGAGCAGTATTTT. Its protein is CSAQRRISNEQYF.

The V and J genes are TRBV14 and TRBJ2-7, with TRBD2 matching 13 bases. V dropped 2 bases and J dropped 3; count of bases not matched to a gene: 7. The CDR3 has 17 residues. Germline V lookup: CDR1 SGHDN, CDR2 FVKESK. The CDR3 nucleotides read TGTGCCAGCAGCCAAACTCGGACTAGCGGGGGATTCTACGAGCAGTACTTC. It encodes CASSQTRTSGGFYEQYF. The full variable domain, rest sourced from reference TRBV14 and TRBJ2-7, is EAGVTQFPSHSVIEKGQTVTLRCDPISGHDNLYWYRRVMGKEIKFLLHFVKESKQDESGMPNNRFLAERTGGTYSTLKVQPAELEDSGVYFCASSQTRTSGGFYEQYFGPGTRLTVT.

About this clonotype: A much larger clone lies one base from this, so it may be a read error. The genes are TRBV10-3 and TRBJ2-3; 10 bases map to TRBD2. The V and J ends lost 5 bases and 6 bases, in that order; junction bases with no gene match: 11. The CDR3 contains 16 residues. Germline assignment: CDR1 ENHRY and CDR2 SYGVKD. The CDR3 nucleotides read TGTGCCATCAGTAAGCCCGGGACTAGCGTGACGGATACGCAGTATTTT. Amino acid sequence: CAISKPGTSVTDTQYF.

This clonotype showed up just a few times. The V call is TRBV28, the J call TRBJ2-7; 10 nucleotides align to TRBD1. The CDR3 covers 21 residues. Per the germline V gene, CDR1 is MDHEN and CDR2 is SYDVKM. The J segment lost 5 bases and the V segment lost 5 bases, leaving 27 bases of the junction unmatched. CDR3 amino acids: CASSQDPLKLRIRDRGNEQYF. The CDR3 region has the DNA TGTGCCAGCAGTCAAGACCCATTAAAGCTCAGAATCCGGGACAGGGGTAACGAGCAGTACTTC.

This clonotype was observed a handful of times. The chain is built from TRBV10-3 and TRBJ2-1; weak D call: TRBD1 (7 bases). Per the germline V gene, CDR1 is ENHRY and CDR2 is SYGVKD. The CDR3 sequence is 16 residues long. V was shortened by 0 bases and J by 5 bases, with 14 bases between the two germline ends. DNA for the CDR3: TGTGCCATCAGTGAGTCCCGGAGGGGGCGGGACAATGAGCAGTTCTTC. It yields the protein CAISESRRGRDNEQFF.

This clonotype was observed many times. This may arise from a read error, as a much more abundant clone is one base away. The J gene is TRBJ1-6, the V gene TRBV5-5; no reliable D call. Per germline, CDR1 SGHKS and CDR2 YYEKEE (reference sequence). There are 15 residues in the CDR3. The CDR3 reads CASSLPDGYNSPRHF. The DNA of the CDR3 is TGTGCCAGCAGCTTGCCCGACGGGTATAATTCACCCCGCCACTTT.